These 8 T cell receptor beta chains were sequenced from one sample in a study of blood T cell repertoires in COVID-19. The repertoire was sequenced with immunoSEQ multiplex PCR; TCRdb's copy has only in-frame clones and lacks some. This repertoire shows 150,000 to 200,000 clones, 90% found once; its top ten account for roughly a sixth. The sequenced sample was peripheral blood. The source of these receptors is a man in his sixties with active or convalescent COVID-19.

The V and J genes are TRBV10-3 and TRBJ2-7; 8 nucleotides align to TRBD2. With 11 bases clipped from V and 2 bases from J, the junction kept 11 bases outside the gene matches. The CDR3 extends over 14 amino acids. CDR1 is ENHRY and CDR2 is SYGVKD in the germline V gene. CDR3 amino acids: CASSRTSGPYEQYF. DNA of the CDR3: TGTGCCTCCTCCCGTACTAGCGGTCCCTACGAGCAGTACTTC.

The V and J genes are TRBV6-1 and TRBJ1-5; 8 positions match TRBD1. Germline-derived CDR1 and CDR2 are MNHNS and SASEGT. CDR3 length: 14 residues. J was trimmed by 7 bases and V by 1 base; bases with no gene match: 3. CDR3: CASSEGQGAQPQHF. The CDR3 coding sequence is TGTGCCAGCAGTGAAGGGCAGGGGGCCCAGCCCCAGCATTTT.

V gene TRBV5-4 combines with J gene TRBJ2-3, with 11 bases lining up with TRBD2. Germline CDR1 SGHNT, CDR2 YYREEE (reference sequence). V trimming: 4 bases; J trimming: 4 bases; junction bases outside the gene matches: 2. This CDR3 has 14 amino acids. The CDR3 nucleotides read TGTGCCAGCAGCCCACTAGCGGGAGCAGATACGCAGTATTTT. Translation gives CASSPLAGADTQYF.

V gene TRBV19 combines with J gene TRBJ2-7, with D perhaps matching TRBD2 (6 bases). CDR1 and CDR2 (germline): LNHDA, SQIVND (reference sequence). Trimming removed 7 bases from V and 1 base from J, with 11 bases in between. This CDR3 region has 13 residues. Here the CDR3 reads CASMPGTSYEQYF. In DNA, the CDR3 is TGTGCCAGTATGCCCGGGACTTCCTACGAGCAGTACTTC.

The rearrangement links TRBV19 to TRBJ2-5; 10 nucleotides line up with TRBD1. Germline V gives CDR1 LNHDA, CDR2 SQIVND (reference sequence). The CDR3 is 17 residues long. Unmatched junction bases numbered 8, after V lost 3 bases and J lost 1 base. The CDR3 here is CASSMEGDRGTQETQYF. In DNA, the CDR3 is TGTGCCAGTAGTATGGAGGGGGACAGGGGAACCCAAGAGACCCAGTACTTC.

The chain recombines TRBV11-2 with TRBJ1-4; no firm D call. Germline CDR1 SGHAT, CDR2 FQNNGV. The CDR3 extends over 14 amino acids. Trimming stripped 7 bases from V and 6 bases from J, with 15 bases between. The CDR3 reads CASNKGLRDEKLFF. In DNA form, the CDR3 reads TGTGCCAGCAACAAAGGGCTGAGGGATGAAAAACTGTTTTTT.

The gene calls are TRBV12-3 or TRBV12-4 and TRBJ1-4, with D uncertain. This CDR3 comprises 12 residues. V lost 0 bases, J lost 8 bases, and 4 bases lay in between. The CDR3 DNA reads TGTGCCAGCAGTTTAGCTCGGGAAAAACTGTTTTTT. It is translated as CASSLAREKLFF.

The gene calls are TRBV29-1 and TRBJ1-5, with 8 bases identical to TRBD1. Germline lookup yields CDR1 SQVTM and CDR2 ANQGSEA. This CDR3 has 13 amino acids. V gave up 5 bases and J gave up 6 bases; unmatched junction bases: 6. The CDR3 region has the DNA TGCAGCGTTAATACAGGGGGGGGTCAGCCCCAGCATTTT. Translation: CSVNTGGGQPQHF.